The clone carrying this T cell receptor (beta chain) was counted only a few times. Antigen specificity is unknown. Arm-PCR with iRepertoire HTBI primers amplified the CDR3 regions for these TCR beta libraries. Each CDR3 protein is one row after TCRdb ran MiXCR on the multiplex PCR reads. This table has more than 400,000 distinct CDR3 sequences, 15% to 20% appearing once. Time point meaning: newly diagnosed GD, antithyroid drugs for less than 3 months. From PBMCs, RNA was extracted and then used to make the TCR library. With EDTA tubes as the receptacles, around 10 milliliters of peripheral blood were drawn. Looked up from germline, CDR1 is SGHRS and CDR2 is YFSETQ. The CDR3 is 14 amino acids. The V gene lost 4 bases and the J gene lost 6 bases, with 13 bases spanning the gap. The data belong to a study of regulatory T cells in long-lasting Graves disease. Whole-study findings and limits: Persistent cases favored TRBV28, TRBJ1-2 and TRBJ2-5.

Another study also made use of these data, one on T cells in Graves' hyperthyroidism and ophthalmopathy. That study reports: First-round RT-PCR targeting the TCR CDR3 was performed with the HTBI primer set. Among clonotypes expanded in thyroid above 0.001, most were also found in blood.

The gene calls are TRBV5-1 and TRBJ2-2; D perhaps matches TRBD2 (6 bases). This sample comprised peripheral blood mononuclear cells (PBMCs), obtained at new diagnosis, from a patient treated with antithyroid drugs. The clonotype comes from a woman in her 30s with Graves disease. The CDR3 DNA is TGCGCCAGCAGCCTTGCCAGCGGGTCCGGGGAGCTGTTTTTT. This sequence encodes CASSLASGSGELFF.